The clone carrying this T cell receptor beta chain was counted ten times or more. Its antigen is as yet unknown. The sample originates from a study of identical twins. General study findings and limits: Compared with models, monozygotic twins showed more out-of-frame TCR alpha sharing. High-abundance cord blood beta clonotypes had fewer insertions; memory repertoires showed none. The same donors were not followed; conclusions instead depended on cross-sectional statistical analysis.

A universal primer binding site was introduced by template switching. The final cDNA contained unique molecular identifiers. MiXCR was run by TCRdb on the 5' RACE reads, yielding one entry per CDR3 protein. This repertoire shows a few hundred thousand distinct CDR3 sequences, 15% to 20% found once; its top ten account for around 10%. This CDR3 contains 15 residues. The germline gives CDR1 WSHSY, CDR2 SAAADI. Trimming stripped 1 base from V and 1 base from J, with 11 bases between. The V and J genes are TRBV10-2 and TRBJ2-7; D call uncertain. This clonotype was obtained from a man aged 50-59 years in good health. Material: naive T cells sorted from blood. CDR3 amino acids: CASSELWEGSYEQYF. The CDR3, as DNA: TGCGCCAGCAGTGAGTTATGGGAAGGGTCCTACGAGCAGTACTTC.